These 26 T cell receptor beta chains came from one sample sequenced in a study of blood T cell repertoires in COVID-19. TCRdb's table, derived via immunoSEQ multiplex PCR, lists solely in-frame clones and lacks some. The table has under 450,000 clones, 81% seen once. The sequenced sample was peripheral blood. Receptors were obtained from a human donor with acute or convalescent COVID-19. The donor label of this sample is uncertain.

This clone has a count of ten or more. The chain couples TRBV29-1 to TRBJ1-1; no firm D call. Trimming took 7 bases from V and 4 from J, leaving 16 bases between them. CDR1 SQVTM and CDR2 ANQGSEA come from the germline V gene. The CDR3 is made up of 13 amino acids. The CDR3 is CSESHQVGTEAFF. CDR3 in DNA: TGCAGCGAAAGCCACCAGGTCGGCACTGAAGCTTTCTTT. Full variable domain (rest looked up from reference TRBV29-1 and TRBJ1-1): SAVISQKPSRDICQRGTSLTIQCQVDSQVTMMFWYRQQPGQSLTLIATANQGSEATYESGFVIDKFPISRPNLTFSTLTVSNMSPEDSSIYLCSESHQVGTEAFFGQGTRLTVV.

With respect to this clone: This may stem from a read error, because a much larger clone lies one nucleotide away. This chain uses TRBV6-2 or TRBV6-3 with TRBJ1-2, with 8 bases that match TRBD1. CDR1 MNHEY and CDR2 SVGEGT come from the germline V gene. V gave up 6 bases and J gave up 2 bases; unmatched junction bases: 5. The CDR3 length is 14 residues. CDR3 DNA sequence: TGTGCCAGCAGCCCCGGACAGGGAAACTATGGCTACACCTTC. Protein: CASSPGQGNYGYTF.

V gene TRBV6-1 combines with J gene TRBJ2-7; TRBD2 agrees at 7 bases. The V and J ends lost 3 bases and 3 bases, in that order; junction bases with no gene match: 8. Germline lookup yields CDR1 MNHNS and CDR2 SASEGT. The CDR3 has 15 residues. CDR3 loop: CASSEGGGFIYEQYF. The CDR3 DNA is TGTGCCAGCAGTGAGGGGGGGGGATTTATCTACGAGCAGTACTTC.

The CDR3 loop reads CAISDDRDSGNTIYF. The CDR3 bases are TGTGCCATCAGTGATGACAGGGACTCTGGAAACACCATATATTTT. This rearrangement joins TRBV10-3 to TRBJ1-3; 7 positions agree with TRBD1. This CDR3 contains 15 residues. CDR1 is ENHRY and CDR2 is SYGVKD in the germline V gene. The junction had 2 bases not matched to a gene; V was cut back by 3 bases and J by 0 bases.

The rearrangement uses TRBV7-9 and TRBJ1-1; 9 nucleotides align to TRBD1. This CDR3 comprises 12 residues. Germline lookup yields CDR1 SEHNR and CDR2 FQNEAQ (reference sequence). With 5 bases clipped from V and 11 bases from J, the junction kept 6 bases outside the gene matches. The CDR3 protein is CASSPKDRGAFF. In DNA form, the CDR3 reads TGTGCCAGCAGCCCGAAAGACAGGGGGGCTTTCTTT.

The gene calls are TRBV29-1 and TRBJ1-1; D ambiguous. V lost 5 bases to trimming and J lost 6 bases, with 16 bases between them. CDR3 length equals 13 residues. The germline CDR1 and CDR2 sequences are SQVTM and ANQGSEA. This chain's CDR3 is CSVHPTRGAEAFF. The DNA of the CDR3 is TGCAGCGTTCACCCTACCCGCGGGGCTGAAGCTTTCTTT.

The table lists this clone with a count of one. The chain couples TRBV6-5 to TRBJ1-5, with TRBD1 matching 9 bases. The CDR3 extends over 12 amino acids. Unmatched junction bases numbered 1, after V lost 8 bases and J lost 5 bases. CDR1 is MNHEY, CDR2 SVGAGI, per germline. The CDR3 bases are TGTGCCAGCCGGACAGGGGATCAGCCCCAGCATTTT. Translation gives CASRTGDQPQHF.

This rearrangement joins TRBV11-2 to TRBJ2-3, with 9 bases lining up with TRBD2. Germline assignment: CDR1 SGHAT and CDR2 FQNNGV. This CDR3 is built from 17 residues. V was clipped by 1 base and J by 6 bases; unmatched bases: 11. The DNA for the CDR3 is TGTGCCAGCAGCTTAGGGGCCGAGCGGGAGGTGGGGGATACGCAGTATTTT. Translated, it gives CASSLGAEREVGDTQYF.

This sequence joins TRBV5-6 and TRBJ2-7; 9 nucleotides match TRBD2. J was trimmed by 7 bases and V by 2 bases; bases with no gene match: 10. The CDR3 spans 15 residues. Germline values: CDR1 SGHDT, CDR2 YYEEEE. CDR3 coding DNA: TGTGCCAGCAGCTTTCGGGGACTAGCTTCAAAAGAGCAGTACTTC. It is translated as CASSFRGLASKEQYF. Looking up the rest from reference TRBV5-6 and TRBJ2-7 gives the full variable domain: DAGVTQSPTHLIKTRGQQVTLRCSPKSGHDTVSWYQQALGQGPQFIFQYYEEEERQRGNFPDRFSGHQFPNYSSELNVNALLLGDSALYLCASSFRGLASKEQYFGPGTRLTVT.

The CDR3 DNA is TGTGCCAGCAGTTCGACTAGCGGGGGAGGGGATACGCAGTATTTT. As protein: CASSSTSGGGDTQYF. The chain links TRBV28 to TRBJ2-3; 12 bases are shared with TRBD2. The germline V gene encodes CDR1 MDHEN and CDR2 SYDVKM. The V and J ends lost 4 bases and 6 bases, in that order; junction bases with no gene match: 5. CDR3 length: 15 residues.

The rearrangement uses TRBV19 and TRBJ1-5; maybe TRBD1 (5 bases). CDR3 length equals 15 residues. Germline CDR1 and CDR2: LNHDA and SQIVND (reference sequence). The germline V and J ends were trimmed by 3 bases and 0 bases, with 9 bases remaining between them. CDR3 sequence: CASSIMTVSNQPQHF. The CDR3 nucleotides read TGTGCCAGTAGTATCATGACAGTTAGCAATCAGCCCCAGCATTTT.

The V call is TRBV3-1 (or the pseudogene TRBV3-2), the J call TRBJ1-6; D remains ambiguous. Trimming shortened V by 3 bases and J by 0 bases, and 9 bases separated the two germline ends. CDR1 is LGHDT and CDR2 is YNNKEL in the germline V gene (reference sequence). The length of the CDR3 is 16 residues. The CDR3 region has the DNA TGTGCCAGCAGCCATTTCGGGGACTCCTATAATTCACCCCTCCACTTT. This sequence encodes CASSHFGDSYNSPLHF.

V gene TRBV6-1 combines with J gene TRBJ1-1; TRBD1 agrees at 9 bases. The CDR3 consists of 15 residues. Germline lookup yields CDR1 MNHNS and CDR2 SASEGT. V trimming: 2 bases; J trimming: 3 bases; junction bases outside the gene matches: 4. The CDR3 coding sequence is TGTGCCAGCAGTGAATGGGACAGGGCAGACACTGAAGCTTTCTTT. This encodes CASSEWDRADTEAFF.

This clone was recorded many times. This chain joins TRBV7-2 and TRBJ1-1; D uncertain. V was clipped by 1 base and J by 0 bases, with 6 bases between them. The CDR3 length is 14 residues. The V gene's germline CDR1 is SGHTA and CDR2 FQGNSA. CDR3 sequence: CASSLEAMNTEAFF. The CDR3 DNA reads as TGTGCCAGCAGCTTAGAAGCCATGAACACTGAAGCTTTCTTT.

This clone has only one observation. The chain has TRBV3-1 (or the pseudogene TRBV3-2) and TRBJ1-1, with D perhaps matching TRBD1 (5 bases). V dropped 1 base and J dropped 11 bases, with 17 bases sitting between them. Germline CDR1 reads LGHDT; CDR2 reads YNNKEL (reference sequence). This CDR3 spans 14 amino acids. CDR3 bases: TGTGCCAGCAGCCAAGCCGGGCAGGGTGGTAGGGCTTTCTTT. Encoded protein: CASSQAGQGGRAFF.

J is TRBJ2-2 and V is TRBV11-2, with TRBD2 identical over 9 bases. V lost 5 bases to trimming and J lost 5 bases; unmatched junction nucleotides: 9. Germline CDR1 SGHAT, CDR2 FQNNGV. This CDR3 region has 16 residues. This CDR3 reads CASSILSGGKTGELFF. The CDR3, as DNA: TGTGCCAGCAGCATACTTAGCGGGGGAAAAACCGGGGAGCTGTTTTTT.

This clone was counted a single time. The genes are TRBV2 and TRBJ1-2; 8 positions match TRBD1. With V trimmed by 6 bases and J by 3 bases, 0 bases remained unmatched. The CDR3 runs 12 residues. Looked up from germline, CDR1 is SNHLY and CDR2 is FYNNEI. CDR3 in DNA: TGTGCCAGCAGGACAGGGGACTATGGCTACACCTTC. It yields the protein CASRTGDYGYTF.

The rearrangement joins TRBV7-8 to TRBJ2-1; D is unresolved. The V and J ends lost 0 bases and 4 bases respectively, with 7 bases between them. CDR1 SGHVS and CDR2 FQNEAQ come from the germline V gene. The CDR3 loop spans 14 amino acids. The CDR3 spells CASSLAPEYNEQFF. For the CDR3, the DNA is TGTGCCAGCAGCTTAGCGCCGGAGTACAATGAGCAGTTCTTC.

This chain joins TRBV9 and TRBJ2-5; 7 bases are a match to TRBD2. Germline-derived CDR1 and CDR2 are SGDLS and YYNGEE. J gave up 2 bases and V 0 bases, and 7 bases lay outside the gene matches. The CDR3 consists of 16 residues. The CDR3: CASSVGAGVTQETQYF. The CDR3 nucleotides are TGTGCCAGCAGCGTAGGCGCGGGGGTCACACAAGAGACCCAGTACTTC.

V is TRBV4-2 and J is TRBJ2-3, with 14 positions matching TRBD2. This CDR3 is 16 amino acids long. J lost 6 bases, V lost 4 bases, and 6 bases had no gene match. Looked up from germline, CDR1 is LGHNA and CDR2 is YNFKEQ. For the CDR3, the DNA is TGTGCCAGCAGCCCCAGACTAGCGGGGGGGAGGGATACGCAGTATTTT. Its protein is CASSPRLAGGRDTQYF.

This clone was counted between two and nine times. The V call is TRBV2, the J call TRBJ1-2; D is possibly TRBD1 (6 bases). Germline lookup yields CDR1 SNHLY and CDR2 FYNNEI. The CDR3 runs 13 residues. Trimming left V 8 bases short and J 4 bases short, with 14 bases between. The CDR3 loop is CASPEQGTYGYTF. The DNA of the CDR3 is TGTGCCAGCCCCGAACAGGGAACCTATGGCTACACCTTC. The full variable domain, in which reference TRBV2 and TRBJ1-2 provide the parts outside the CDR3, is EPEVTQTPSHQVTQMGQEVILRCVPISNHLYFYWYRQILGQKVEFLVSFYNNEISEKSEIFDDQFSVERPDGSNFTLKIRSTKLEDSAMYFCASPEQGTYGYTFGSGTRLTVV.

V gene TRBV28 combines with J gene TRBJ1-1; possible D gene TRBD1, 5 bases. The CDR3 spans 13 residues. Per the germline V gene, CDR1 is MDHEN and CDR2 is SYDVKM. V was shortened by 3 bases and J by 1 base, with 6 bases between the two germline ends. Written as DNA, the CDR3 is TGTGCCAGCAGTTTTCAGGGGAACACTGAAGCTTTCTTT. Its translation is CASSFQGNTEAFF.

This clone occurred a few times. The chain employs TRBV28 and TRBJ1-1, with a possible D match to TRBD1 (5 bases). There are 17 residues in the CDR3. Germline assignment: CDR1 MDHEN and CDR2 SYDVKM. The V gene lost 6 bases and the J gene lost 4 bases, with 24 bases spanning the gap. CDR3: CASRTGSFGGKGTEAFF. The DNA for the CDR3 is TGTGCCAGCAGGACCGGCTCATTCGGGGGTAAGGGCACTGAAGCTTTCTTT.

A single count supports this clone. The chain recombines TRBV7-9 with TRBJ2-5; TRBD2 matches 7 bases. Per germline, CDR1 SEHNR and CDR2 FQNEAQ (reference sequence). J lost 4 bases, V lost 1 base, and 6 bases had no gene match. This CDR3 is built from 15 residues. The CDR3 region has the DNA TGTGCCAGCAGCTTAGGGCGGGGGATACGAGAGACCCAGTACTTC. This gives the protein CASSLGRGIRETQYF.

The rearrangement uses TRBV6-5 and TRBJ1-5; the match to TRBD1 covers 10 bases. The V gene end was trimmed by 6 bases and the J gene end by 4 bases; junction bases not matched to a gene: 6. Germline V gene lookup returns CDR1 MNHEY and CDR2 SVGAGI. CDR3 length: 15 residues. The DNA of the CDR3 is TGTGCCAGCAGGCGGACAGGGGGAAGTAATCAGCCCCAGCATTTT. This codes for CASRRTGGSNQPQHF.

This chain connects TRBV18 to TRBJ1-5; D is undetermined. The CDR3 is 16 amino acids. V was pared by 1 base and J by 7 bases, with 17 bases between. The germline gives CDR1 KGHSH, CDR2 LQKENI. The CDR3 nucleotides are TGTGCCAGCTCACCACTCCCCCCGTCCGGGAGCCAGCCCCAGCATTTT. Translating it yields CASSPLPPSGSQPQHF.